The T cell receptor (beta chain) under discussion was sequenced for a study of blood T cells in healthy people across ages. For the second PCR, which ran for about 7 to 11 cycles, a sample-barcoded 5' primer and a J-beta primer mix were used. One entry per CDR3 protein, called by TCRdb with MiXCR from the 5' RACE reads. The data contain 780,000 or so distinct CDR3 sequences, approximately 25% of them singletons. The CDR3 totals 14 residues. Per germline, CDR1 SQVTM and CDR2 ANQGSEA. Trimming removed 1 base from V and 5 bases from J, with 14 bases in between. These data also featured in a second study, about T cells of mothers and their children. That paper adds: A second PCR was performed with the M1S primer. This primer added sample barcodes and 2-4 random nucleotides. Each mother yielded more than 10 million TCR beta CDR3 reads. Each child yielded millions of reads.

This clonotype originated in a boy between 10 and 17 years old in good health. The chain carries TRBV29-1 and TRBJ1-2; D unresolved. Sequenced input: blood. The CDR3 DNA reads as TGCAGCGTTGAAGCCCCGTTGACGGTTTATGGCTACACCTTC. As protein: CSVEAPLTVYGYTF.